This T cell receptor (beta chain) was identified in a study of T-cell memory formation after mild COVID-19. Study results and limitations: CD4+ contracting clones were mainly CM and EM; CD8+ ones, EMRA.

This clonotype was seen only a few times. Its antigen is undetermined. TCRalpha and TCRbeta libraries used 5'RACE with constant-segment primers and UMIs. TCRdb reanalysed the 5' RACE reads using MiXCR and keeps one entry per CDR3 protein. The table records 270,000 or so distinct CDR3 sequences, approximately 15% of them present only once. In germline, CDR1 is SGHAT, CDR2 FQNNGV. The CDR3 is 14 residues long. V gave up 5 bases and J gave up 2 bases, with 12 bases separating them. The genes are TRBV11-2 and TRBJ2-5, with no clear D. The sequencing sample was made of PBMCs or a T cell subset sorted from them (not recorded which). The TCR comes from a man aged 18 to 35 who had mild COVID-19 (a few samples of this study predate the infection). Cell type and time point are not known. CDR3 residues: CASSPHRVQETQYF. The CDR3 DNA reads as TGTGCCAGCAGCCCCCATCGCGTGCAAGAGACCCAGTACTTC.